One sample yielded the 15 T cell receptor beta chains listed below, sequenced in a study of blood T cell repertoires in COVID-19 (dated by TCRdb to 2020 to 2021). The method behind the library was the immunoSEQ multiplex PCR assay. Entries here come from immuneACCESS through TCRdb and include only in-frame sequences with V and J called. Some clones fail to appear in such tables; in the studies checked, an unresolved V gene covers under half of the shortfall, and the cause of the remainder is unknown. Across this sample there are 80,000 to 100,000 clones, with 80% seen only once. The top ten constitute approximately 15% of the sample. The sample consisted of peripheral blood. All receptors come from a human donor in a cohort sampled during active COVID-19.

V is TRBV7-2 and J is TRBJ1-3; TRBD1 matches at 7 bases. J lost 3 bases, V lost 5 bases, and 7 bases had no gene match. There are 15 residues in the CDR3. CDR1 and CDR2 from the germline V gene are SGHTA and FQGNSA. CDR3 protein: CASSVRQGGGNTIYF. The DNA of the CDR3 is TGTGCCAGCAGCGTTCGACAGGGTGGTGGAAACACCATATATTTT.

The chain recombines TRBV5-1 with TRBJ1-2; D gene uncertain. Germline V lookup: CDR1 SGHRS, CDR2 YFSETQ. The CDR3 extends over 15 amino acids. The V end was cut by 7 bases, the J end by 5 bases, with 21 bases between. In nucleotides, the CDR3 is TGCGCCAGCGCCCGGGAGGCAGGACCCCGGTATGGCTACACCTTC. This gives the protein CASAREAGPRYGYTF.

This chain's CDR3 is CASSFLVRTTNQETQYF. CDR3 coding DNA: TGTGCCAGCAGCTTCCTAGTTCGGACTACCAACCAAGAGACCCAGTACTTC. The chain has TRBV5-4 and TRBJ2-5; possible D gene TRBD2, 6 bases. The CDR3 has 17 residues. V lost 2 bases and J lost 0, with 17 bases in between. Germline V lookup: CDR1 SGHNT, CDR2 YYREEE (reference sequence). Using reference TRBV5-4 and TRBJ2-5 for the parts outside the CDR3, the full variable domain is ETGVTQSPTHLIKTRGQQVTLRCSSQSGHNTVSWYQQALGQGPQFIFQYYREEENGRGNFPPRFSGLQFPNYSSELNVNALELDDSALYLCASSFLVRTTNQETQYFGPGTRLLVL.

The chain employs TRBV19 and TRBJ2-1; 11 bases agree with TRBD1. The length of the CDR3 is 15 residues. V lost 3 bases, J lost 3 bases, and 1 base stayed unmatched. CDR1 is LNHDA, CDR2 SQIVND, per germline (reference sequence). CDR3 amino acids: CASSMGTGGYNEQFF. The CDR3 nucleotides read TGTGCCAGTAGTATGGGGACAGGGGGCTACAATGAGCAGTTCTTC. Full variable domain (missing parts from reference TRBV19 and TRBJ2-1): DGGITQSPKYLFRKEGQNVTLSCEQNLNHDAMYWYRQDPGQGLRLIYYSQIVNDFQKGDIAEGYSVSREKKESFPLTVTSAQKNPTAFYLCASSMGTGGYNEQFFGPGTRLTVL.

Concerning this clone: The sample contains more than one DNA sequence encoding this CDR3. J is TRBJ1-2 and V is TRBV3-1 (or the pseudogene TRBV3-2), with TRBD1 matching over 8 bases. The CDR3 consists of 16 residues. The germline V gene has CDR1 LGHDT and CDR2 YNNKEL (reference sequence). J lost 1 base, V lost 0 bases, and 4 bases had no gene match. CDR3 region: CASSQDRTGGNYGYTF. CDR3 nucleotides: TGTGCCAGCAGCCAAGATAGAACAGGGGGTAACTATGGCTACACCTTC.

This clone has just a few counts. The chain employs TRBV19 and TRBJ1-5; D might be TRBD1 (5 bases). This CDR3 region has 14 residues. The germline gives CDR1 LNHDA, CDR2 SQIVND (reference sequence). The germline V and J ends were trimmed by 5 bases and 7 bases, with 15 bases remaining between them. Here the CDR3 reads CASSPPAGGQPQHF. CDR3 DNA: TGTGCCAGTAGTCCCCCGGCGGGGGGGCAGCCCCAGCATTTT.

This chain joins TRBV6-1 and TRBJ1-2; a possible D gene is TRBD1 (6 bases). Germline CDR1 and CDR2: MNHNS and SASEGT. The CDR3 is 17 amino acids. Trimming cost V 2 bases and J 7 bases, with 23 bases left between them. The CDR3 sequence is CASSERGSGASPVGYTF. As DNA, the CDR3 is TGTGCCAGCAGTGAAAGGGGGTCAGGGGCCTCCCCAGTTGGCTACACCTTC.

This chain links TRBV19 with TRBJ1-3, with 7 positions matching TRBD1. CDR3 length: 15 amino acids. The V segment lost 5 bases and the J segment 3 bases; nucleotides outside the gene matches: 7. Germline loops: CDR1 LNHDA, CDR2 SQIVND (reference sequence). For the CDR3, the DNA is TGTGCCAGTAGTCTCCGACAGGGAATTGGAAACACCATATATTTT. Translated, it gives CASSLRQGIGNTIYF.

The chain couples TRBV20-1 to TRBJ1-1; TRBD1 is a possible D gene (6 bases). V lost 3 bases, J lost 0 bases, and 11 bases lay in between. Germline CDR1 DFQATT, CDR2 SNEGSKA (reference sequence). This CDR3 is 14 amino acids long. The CDR3 sequence: CSASHRVMNTEAFF. The CDR3 bases are TGCAGTGCTAGTCACAGGGTGATGAACACTGAAGCTTTCTTT.

The chain has TRBV18 and TRBJ1-1, with D possibly matching TRBD1 (5 bases). The V gene's germline CDR1 is KGHSH and CDR2 LQKENI. The CDR3 totals 18 residues. Trimming took off 1 base at V and 0 bases at J, with 18 bases between the two ends. The CDR3 DNA reads TGTGCCAGCTCACCACGGGGGAGGGCAGGCCCCATGAACACTGAAGCTTTCTTT. This encodes CASSPRGRAGPMNTEAFF.

The chain carries TRBV2 and TRBJ2-5, with a tentative D call TRBD1 (5 bases). Germline V CDR1 and CDR2: SNHLY, FYNNEI. Trimming cost V 6 bases and J 5 bases, with 10 bases left between them. The CDR3 consists of 12 residues. DNA of the CDR3: TGTGCCAGCAGAGGGGAAGGGGAGACCCAGTACTTC. It translates to CASRGEGETQYF. The full variable domain, with the rest looked up from reference TRBV2 and TRBJ2-5, is EPEVTQTPSHQVTQMGQEVILRCVPISNHLYFYWYRQILGQKVEFLVSFYNNEISEKSEIFDDQFSVERPDGSNFTLKIRSTKLEDSAMYFCASRGEGETQYFGPGTRLLVL.

The chain employs TRBV28 and TRBJ1-1; 8 bases are a match to TRBD1. The germline gives CDR1 MDHEN, CDR2 SYDVKM. The CDR3 runs to 15 residues. The trim removed 6 bases at V and 2 bases at J, leaving 8 bases unmatched. The DNA for the CDR3 is TGTGCCAGCAGCTCAGCCGGGACAGGTAACACTGAAGCTTTCTTT. Amino acid sequence: CASSSAGTGNTEAFF.

The rearrangement links TRBV27 to TRBJ2-7; 7 nucleotides align to TRBD2. The germline V gene has CDR1 MNHEY and CDR2 SMNVEV (reference sequence). The V and J ends lost 11 bases and 2 bases, in that order; junction bases with no gene match: 12. The length of the CDR3 is 14 residues. CDR3 DNA: TGTGCCGGAAGCCCCCGGGACTACCCCTACGAGCAGTACTTC. Protein sequence: CAGSPRDYPYEQYF.

CDR3 nucleotides: TGTGCCAGCAGCTCCGGGACAGGGGGTCAGGTCCGTGGCTACACCTTC. Translation gives CASSSGTGGQVRGYTF. The V and J genes are TRBV28 and TRBJ1-2, with 11 nucleotides matching TRBD1. V lost 6 bases to trimming and J lost 7 bases; unmatched junction nucleotides: 13. Looked up from germline, CDR1 is MDHEN and CDR2 is SYDVKM. The CDR3 extends over 16 amino acids.

The chain uses TRBV28 and TRBJ1-2; perhaps TRBD1 as D (5 bases). The germline V gene has CDR1 MDHEN and CDR2 SYDVKM. Trimming cost V 6 bases and J 7 bases, with 15 bases left between them. The CDR3 extends over 13 amino acids. The CDR3 coding sequence is TGTGCCAGCAGGGAAAGTCAGGGATTTGGCTACACCTTC. As protein: CASRESQGFGYTF.